What follows is one T cell receptor (beta chain) and its context. The antigen remains unidentified. This specimen belongs to a study of T cell responses to AZD1222 COVID-19 vaccine. Broader study findings: The number of AZD1222 recipients seropositive at baseline was only 5 to 7.

Assay used: immunoSEQ multiplex PCR; TCRdb lists only in-frame clones, some missing. This sample yields fewer than 150,000 clones, of which around 88% are seen a single time; about 4.9% belongs to the top ten. Germline values: CDR1 LGHDT, CDR2 YNNKEL (reference sequence). The CDR3 length is 17 residues. The junction had 11 bases not matched to a gene; V was cut back by 7 bases and J by 1 base. This clonotype was sampled from an adult in good health. This chain links TRBV3-1 (or the pseudogene TRBV3-2) with TRBJ2-2; 8 bases fit TRBD1. The sequencing here drew on peripheral blood, taken on day 0 of AZD1222 vaccination. The CDR3 loop reads CASTQGTGLLNTGELFF. The CDR3 DNA is TGTGCCAGCACTCAGGGGACAGGACTCTTGAACACCGGGGAGCTGTTTTTT.